This T cell receptor (beta chain) was found in a study of Graves' ophthalmopathy and Graves' hyperthyroidism. Comments on this clonotype: The DNA is omitted, as the CDR3 cannot be located on it reliably, and the CDR3 follows TCRdb's listing.

Investigators amplified TCR beta CDR3 regions from RNA transcripts. HTBI primers were used in a first-round RT-PCR, which preceded a second-round multiplex PCR. TCRdb itself ran the multiplex PCR reads through MiXCR, one entry per CDR3 protein. The table has approximately 37,000 distinct CDR3 sequences, 52% seen once. Lactation, pregnancy, uncontrolled infections and other autoimmune diseases were all grounds for excluding patients. Ends included, the CDR3 has 23 residues. Germline CDR1 reads SGHVS; CDR2 reads FNYEAQ. Source material: peripheral blood. The J gene is TRBJ2-1, the V gene TRBV7-6; the DNA was not compared with TRBD2, the D call given in the table. This receptor was taken from an adult man with Graves' ophthalmopathy. CDR3 region: CASSFYICSAKTGTSGHYNEQFF.